Each of the 27 T cell receptor beta chains below was sequenced from the same sample in a study of cytomegalovirus exposure and HLA in healthy donors. PCR used 60 Vbeta primers and 13 Jbeta primers. The method was immunoSEQ multiplex PCR; TCRdb's version includes in-frame clones alone and lacks a portion of them. Of some 190,000 clones in the sample, 77% were seen once. The sequencing sample was made of PBMCs. The receptors were gathered from a man aged 18 to 29 in good health and CMV-seronegative.

V gene TRBV7-8 combines with J gene TRBJ2-5, with D tentatively TRBD1 (6 bases). CDR1 is SGHVS, CDR2 FQNEAQ, per germline. The CDR3 is 16 amino acids. Trimming left V 1 base short and J 1 base short, with 13 bases between. The CDR3 DNA is TGTGCCAGCAGCTTAGGCGGCGCCAGGGGCCAAGAGACCCAGTACTTC. Translated: CASSLGGARGQETQYF.

There are a few counts of this clone. This sequence joins TRBV10-1 and TRBJ2-1, with D perhaps matching TRBD2 (6 bases). The CDR3 totals 16 residues. The germline V gene has CDR1 WNHNN and CDR2 SYGVQD (reference sequence). Trimming stripped 8 bases from V and 0 bases from J, with 17 bases between. The CDR3 bases are TGCGCCAGCGGAGGGGCGGGACTCATCTCCTACAATGAGCAGTTCTTC. Its protein is CASGGAGLISYNEQFF.

The chain has TRBV5-5 and TRBJ1-2; D may be TRBD1 (6 bases). V was cut by 4 bases and J by 2 bases, with 15 bases left in between. This CDR3 spans 15 amino acids. The germline gives CDR1 SGHKS, CDR2 YYEKEE (reference sequence). CDR3 DNA sequence: TGTGCCAGCAGCCTACGCGCTCAGGGGAACTATGGCTACACCTTC. Its protein product is CASSLRAQGNYGYTF. The full variable domain, in which reference TRBV5-5 and TRBJ1-2 provide the parts outside the CDR3, is DAGVTQSPTHLIKTRGQQVTLRCSPISGHKSVSWYQQVLGQGPQFIFQYYEKEERGRGNFPDRFSARQFPNYSSELNVNALLLGDSALYLCASSLRAQGNYGYTFGSGTRLTVV.

The chain carries TRBV27 and TRBJ2-1; a weak D match, TRBD2 (6 bases). Between the trimmed V and J ends, which lost 2 bases and 4 bases, there was a span of 12 bases. This CDR3 spans 15 amino acids. Per germline, CDR1 MNHEY and CDR2 SMNVEV (reference sequence). The CDR3 protein is CASSLRGLDYNEQFF. CDR3 coding DNA: TGTGCCAGCAGTTTACGGGGGTTGGATTACAATGAGCAGTTCTTC.

This chain links TRBV11-2 with TRBJ2-7, with 8 bases that match TRBD1. Germline-derived CDR1 and CDR2 are SGHAT and FQNNGV. The CDR3 sequence is 14 residues long. With V trimmed by 1 base and J by 9 bases, 8 bases remained unmatched. The CDR3 is CASSLVGQGAGQYF. DNA for the CDR3: TGTGCCAGCAGCTTAGTTGGGCAGGGGGCAGGGCAGTACTTC. The entire variable domain, with the rest obtained from reference TRBV11-2 and TRBJ2-7, is as follows: EAGVAQSPRYKIIEKRQSVAFWCNPISGHATLYWYQQILGQGPKLLIQFQNNGVVDDSQLPKDRFSAERLKGVDSTLKIQPAKLEDSAVYLCASSLVGQGAGQYFGPGTRLTVT.

The chain couples TRBV7-2 to TRBJ2-7; 7 bases fit TRBD1. V was clipped by 3 bases and J by 2 bases; unmatched bases: 4. Germline V lookup: CDR1 SGHTA, CDR2 FQGNSA. The CDR3 length is 14 residues. The CDR3 coding sequence is TGTGCCAGCAGCTTGTGGACAGGTCCCTACGAGCAGTACTTC. It encodes CASSLWTGPYEQYF.

The genes are TRBV5-1 and TRBJ1-1, with unresolved D. Germline-derived CDR1 and CDR2 are SGHRS and YFSETQ. CDR3 size: 13 residues. V was clipped by 0 bases and J by 3 bases, with 6 bases between them. The CDR3 reads CASSLDSHTEAFF. As DNA, the CDR3 is TGCGCCAGCAGCTTGGACAGTCACACTGAAGCTTTCTTT.

This clone appeared a few times. The chain couples TRBV27 to TRBJ2-1; tentative D call: TRBD2 (6 bases). This CDR3 contains 13 residues. From germline, CDR1 is MNHEY and CDR2 SMNVEV (reference sequence). The V gene lost 8 bases and the J gene lost 15 bases, with 23 bases spanning the gap. The CDR3 here is CASCLGTPPLGFF. CDR3 nucleotides: TGTGCCAGCTGTCTTGGGACTCCCCCTTTGGGGTTCTTC.

The rearrangement uses TRBV28 and TRBJ1-2, with 7 bases fitting TRBD1. V lost 3 bases to trimming and J lost 2 bases; unmatched junction nucleotides: 6. The length of the CDR3 is 15 residues. Germline assignment: CDR1 MDHEN and CDR2 SYDVKM. The CDR3 sequence: CASSFVGTVNYGYTF. As DNA, the CDR3 is TGTGCCAGCAGTTTTGTTGGGACAGTAAACTATGGCTACACCTTC.

This clone was seen only once. CDR3 coding DNA: TGTGCCAGCACCCTACGACAGGGAAAGGAAGAGACCCAGTACTTC. Residues: CASTLRQGKEETQYF. The J gene is TRBJ2-5, the V gene TRBV11-3; 7 nucleotides line up with TRBD1. V was clipped by 7 bases and J by 3 bases; unmatched bases: 11. The CDR3 loop spans 15 amino acids. Looked up from germline, CDR1 is SGHNT and CDR2 is YENEEA.

CDR3 residues: CASSLAGGETDTQYF. The CDR3 bases are TGTGCCAGCAGCTTAGCAGGGGGCGAAACAGATACGCAGTATTTT. The chain carries TRBV5-8 and TRBJ2-3, with TRBD1 matching 8 bases. Germline-derived CDR1 and CDR2 are SGHTS and YDEGEE. Germline trimming cut 2 bases from V and 3 bases from J; bases unmatched to any gene: 5. The CDR3 sequence is 15 residues long.

The rearrangement links TRBV11-2 to TRBJ2-5; 9 bases line up with TRBD2. This CDR3 contains 16 residues. CDR1 and CDR2 from the germline V gene are SGHAT and FQNNGV. Trimming took 6 bases from V and 5 from J; bases not matched to a gene: 13. CDR3 sequence (DNA): TGTGCCAGCAGATTTGAGGAGGGGCTAGCGGGGGAGACCCAGTACTTC. Translated, it gives CASRFEEGLAGETQYF.

As regards this clone: This specimen includes other DNA sequences encoding the same CDR3. The V and J genes are TRBV18 and TRBJ1-1; 7 positions match TRBD1. The CDR3 has 15 amino acids. V gave up 3 bases and J gave up 1 base; unmatched junction bases: 5. Per the germline V gene, CDR1 is KGHSH and CDR2 is LQKENI. CDR3 DNA: TGTGCCAGCTCACCTCGACAGGGAGGGAACACTGAAGCTTTCTTT. Protein: CASSPRQGGNTEAFF.

The genes are TRBV6-6 and TRBJ2-7; D may be TRBD2 (5 bases). The CDR3 loop spans 16 amino acids. Germline V gene lookup returns CDR1 MNHNY and CDR2 SVGAGI (reference sequence). V was shortened by 4 bases and J by 3 bases, with 19 bases between the two germline ends. The CDR3 DNA sequence: TGTGCCAGCAGTTCAACCGGCCCGACCGCGGGCTACGAGCAGTACTTC. Translation: CASSSTGPTAGYEQYF.

The chain is built from TRBV7-2 and TRBJ2-3; D is possibly TRBD2 (6 bases). Germline assignment: CDR1 SGHTA and CDR2 FQGNSA. The CDR3 is made up of 15 amino acids. The V end was cut by 4 bases, the J end by 6 bases, with 17 bases between. The CDR3 DNA reads TGTGCCAGCAGCTCCCTAATCGGGGGACCCGATACGCAGTATTTT. Residues: CASSSLIGGPDTQYF.

The chain links TRBV9 to TRBJ1-1; 9 bases align to TRBD1. The V and J ends lost 3 bases and 0 bases, in that order; junction bases with no gene match: 9. This CDR3 is 17 amino acids long. Germline V gives CDR1 SGDLS, CDR2 YYNGEE. This CDR3 is CASSASGGTGLNTEAFF. The CDR3 DNA reads TGTGCCAGCAGCGCTTCGGGAGGGACAGGGCTGAACACTGAAGCTTTCTTT. Drawing the rest from reference TRBV9 and TRBJ1-1, the complete variable domain is DSGVTQTPKHLITATGQRVTLRCSPRSGDLSVYWYQQSLDQGLQFLIQYYNGEERAKGNILERFSAQQFPDLHSELNLSSLELGDSALYFCASSASGGTGLNTEAFFGQGTRLTVV.

The rearrangement joins TRBV11-3 to TRBJ2-1, with D uncertain. There are 11 residues in the CDR3. The V end lost 5 bases, the J end lost 7 bases, and 6 bases lay between the germline ends. Germline V gene lookup returns CDR1 SGHNT and CDR2 YENEEA. Written as DNA, the CDR3 is TGTGCCAGCAGCGCGATGAATGAGCAGTTCTTC. Amino acid sequence: CASSAMNEQFF. The full variable domain, in which reference TRBV11-3 and TRBJ2-1 provide the parts outside the CDR3, is EAGVVQSPRYKIIEKKQPVAFWCNPISGHNTLYWYLQNLGQGPELLIRYENEEAVDDSQLPKDRFSAERLKGVDSTLKIQPAELGDSAVYLCASSAMNEQFFGPGTRLTVL.

This clone was seen a few times. V is TRBV30 and J is TRBJ2-5; maybe TRBD1 (5 bases). Germline V gene sequence: CDR1 GTSNPN, CDR2 SVGIG (reference sequence). Trimming cost V 8 bases and J 2 bases, with 18 bases left between them. The CDR3 is 14 amino acids. The CDR3 reads CAILGQDPQETQYF. DNA for the CDR3: TGTGCCATCCTGGGGCAGGACCCACAAGAGACCCAGTACTTC.

The rearrangement uses TRBV9 and TRBJ2-3, with 9 bases identical to TRBD2. V lost 4 bases to trimming and J lost 5 bases; unmatched junction nucleotides: 11. Germline-derived CDR1 and CDR2 are SGDLS and YYNGEE. The CDR3 is 16 amino acids. The DNA for the CDR3 is TGTGCCAGCAGCCCCCGGCCTAGCGGGGAAGTAGATACGCAGTATTTT. This codes for CASSPRPSGEVDTQYF. The variable domain in full, completed from reference TRBV9 and TRBJ2-3, reads DSGVTQTPKHLITATGQRVTLRCSPRSGDLSVYWYQQSLDQGLQFLIQYYNGEERAKGNILERFSAQQFPDLHSELNLSSLELGDSALYFCASSPRPSGEVDTQYFGPGTRLTVL.

This clone was observed a single time. V and J are TRBV6-1 and TRBJ2-7; possibly TRBD1 for D (6 bases). The CDR3 contains 11 residues. Trimming cost V 6 bases and J 7 bases, with 10 bases left between them. Germline CDR1 reads MNHNS; CDR2 reads SASEGT. The CDR3 reads CASRAGVEQYF. DNA for the CDR3: TGTGCCAGCAGGGCAGGGGTTGAGCAGTACTTC.

The chain joins TRBV15 to TRBJ1-2; 8 nucleotides agree with TRBD1. J lost 0 bases, V lost 1 base, and 16 bases had no gene match. CDR3 length equals 20 residues. CDR1 LNHNV and CDR2 YYDKDF come from the germline V gene (reference sequence). The CDR3 protein is CATSRARFITGGYTNYGYTF. CDR3 bases: TGTGCCACCAGCAGAGCTCGCTTTATAACAGGGGGTTACACTAACTATGGCTACACCTTC.

This clone turned up a few times. This chain links TRBV7-9 with TRBJ1-1; D possibly corresponds to TRBD1 (6 bases). The germline gives CDR1 SEHNR, CDR2 FQNEAQ (reference sequence). The CDR3 spans 13 residues. CDR3 sequence reads: CAGSAGATTEAFF. CDR3 sequence (DNA): TGTGCGGGTAGCGCGGGGGCGACAACTGAAGCTTTCTTT.

The gene calls are TRBV2 and TRBJ2-1, with 11 bases aligning to TRBD2. The germline V gene has CDR1 SNHLY and CDR2 FYNNEI. With 3 bases clipped from V and 7 bases from J, the junction kept 14 bases outside the gene matches. The CDR3 length is 18 residues. The CDR3 reads CASSEVAGGPMGINEQFF. CDR3 DNA: TGTGCCAGCAGTGAGGTAGCGGGGGGGCCTATGGGAATAAATGAGCAGTTCTTC.

This clone was observed once. The chain employs TRBV15 and TRBJ2-1, with 7 bases aligning to TRBD1. Looked up from germline, CDR1 is LNHNV and CDR2 is YYDKDF (reference sequence). V shed 3 bases, J shed 2 bases, and the junction held 13 bases outside the gene matches. This CDR3 has 18 amino acids. CDR3 loop: CATSSPTQQGSTYNEQFF. The CDR3 nucleotides read TGTGCCACCAGCAGTCCTACCCAACAGGGGAGTACCTACAATGAGCAGTTCTTC. Looking up the rest from reference TRBV15 and TRBJ2-1 gives the full variable domain: DAMVIQNPRYQVTQFGKPVTLSCSQTLNHNVMYWYQQKSSQAPKLLFHYYDKDFNNEADTPDNFQSRRPNTSFCFLDIRSPGLGDTAMYLCATSSPTQQGSTYNEQFFGPGTRLTVL.

The sample holds a few counts of this clone. V usage is TRBV6-6 and J usage is TRBJ2-3; maybe TRBD2 (6 bases). V shed 6 bases and J shed 7 bases, with 20 bases lying between them. There are 15 residues in the CDR3. Germline-derived CDR1 and CDR2 are MNHNY and SVGAGI (reference sequence). CDR3 sequence: CASRSYGGLSYTQYF. DNA for the CDR3: TGTGCCAGCAGGTCGTACGGGGGATTGTCTTATACGCAGTATTTT.

The chain combines TRBV4-3 with TRBJ2-7, with TRBD2 matching 10 bases. The CDR3 has 16 residues. V lost 0 bases, J lost 0 bases, and 2 bases stayed unmatched. Germline V gene sequence: CDR1 LGHNA, CDR2 YSLEER. The CDR3 region is CASSQDLAGGSYEQYF. For the CDR3, the DNA is TGCGCCAGCAGCCAAGATTTAGCGGGAGGCTCCTACGAGCAGTACTTC.

In its sample, this clone was seen a few times. The chain carries TRBV7-3 and TRBJ2-1; TRBD1 matches 8 bases. This CDR3 comprises 16 residues. V was pared by 1 base and J by 5 bases, with 7 bases of the junction left unmatched. CDR1 and CDR2 (germline): SGHTA, FQGTGA. CDR3 amino acids: CASSLIPSGGNNEQFF. The CDR3 DNA is TGTGCCAGCAGCTTAATCCCCTCAGGGGGCAACAATGAGCAGTTCTTC.